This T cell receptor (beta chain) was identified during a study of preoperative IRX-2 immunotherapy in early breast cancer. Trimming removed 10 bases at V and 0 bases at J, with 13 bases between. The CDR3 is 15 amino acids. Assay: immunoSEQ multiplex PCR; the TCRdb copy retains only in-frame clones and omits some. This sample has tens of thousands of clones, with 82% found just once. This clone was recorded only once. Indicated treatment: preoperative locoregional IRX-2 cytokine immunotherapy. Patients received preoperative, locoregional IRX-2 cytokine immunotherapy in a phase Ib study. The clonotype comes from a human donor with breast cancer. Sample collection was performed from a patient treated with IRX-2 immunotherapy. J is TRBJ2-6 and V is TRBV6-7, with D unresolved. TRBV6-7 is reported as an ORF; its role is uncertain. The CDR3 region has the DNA TGTGCCACCTGCAAAGCTCTCTCTGGGGCCAACGTCCTGACTTTC. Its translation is CATCKALSGANVLTF.